The clone carrying this T cell receptor beta chain showed up just a few times. Its antigen remains unidentified. These data come from a study of T cells in Graves' hyperthyroidism and ophthalmopathy. This CDR3 comprises 14 residues. V dropped 2 bases and J dropped 7 bases, with 11 bases sitting between them. Germline loops: CDR1 MNHEY, CDR2 SVGAGI. Overall study findings and caveats: Ophthalmopathy was identified by the model a median roughly 6.5 months ahead of onset.

TCR beta CDR3 sequences were amplified from RNA transcripts. A set of HTBI primers served as the primers for a first-round RT-PCR of the TCR CDR3. MiXCR was run by TCRdb on the multiplex PCR reads, yielding one entry per CDR3 protein. The sample comprises approximately 870,000 distinct CDR3 sequences, around 38% of which are singletons, and around 9.3% rests with the top ten. The chain links TRBV6-5 to TRBJ2-2; TRBD1 is a possible D gene (5 bases). The source material was blood. This receptor was identified in a man aged 18 to 29 with Graves' hyperthyroidism. This chain's CDR3 is CASSYKGQDGELFF. The CDR3 region has the DNA TGTGCCAGCAGTTACAAGGGGCAAGACGGGGAGCTGTTTTTT.